This T cell receptor beta chain stems from a study of blood T cell repertoires in COVID-19. Study as a whole: PBMCs, B-cell-depleted T cells, or T cells were the source of the cDNA or gDNA that made up the material.

Source study methods: Estimates of nucleated cell counts were drawn from the amplification of reference gene primers. Measured with immunoSEQ multiplex PCR; TCRdb has only the in-frame clones, and not every one. D and trimming come from the DNA, and the V and J calls and clone size come from that table. The sample yields approximately 150,000 clones, around 89% seen once. This CDR3 has 12 residues. Trimming cost V 5 bases and J 5 bases; bases outside gene matches: 2. Looked up from germline, CDR1 is SEHNR and CDR2 is FQNEAQ (reference sequence). Sample: peripheral blood. The chain links TRBV7-9 to TRBJ2-5; 7 bases are a match to TRBD1. This TCR was recovered from a man in his 70s with active COVID-19. The CDR3 here is CASSRGPETQYF. CDR3 nucleotide sequence: TGTGCCAGCAGCAGGGGGCCGGAGACCCAGTACTTC.